This TCR beta chain was identified during a study of blood T cell repertoires in COVID-19. CDR3 length: 14 amino acids. The germline V gene encodes CDR1 SGDLS and CDR2 YYNGEE. J was trimmed by 3 bases and V by 3 bases; bases with no gene match: 3. Data came from immunoSEQ multiplex PCR; TCRdb stores just in-frame clones and leaves some out. Of about 57,000 clones in the sample, around 80% were seen once. The sequenced material came from peripheral blood. This chain joins TRBV9 and TRBJ2-3, with 8 bases that match TRBD2. This receptor was identified in a woman aged 80 or over with acute or convalescent COVID-19. The CDR3 bases are TGTGCCAGCAGCGCGGCTAGCGGGACAGATACGCAGTATTTT. The encoded protein is CASSAASGTDTQYF.